The 2 T cell receptor beta chains listed next were all sequenced from one sample in a study of shared clonotypes between healthy human individuals. Sequenced by immunoSEQ multiplex PCR; TCRdb stores in-frame clones only, minus some. This sample yields about 690,000 clones, of which 90% are seen a single time; 30% to 35% belongs to the top ten. Sample: memory CD8+ T cells from PBMCs. Subset indicated: CD45RO+ cells pooled with CCR7-negative TemRA cells. All receptors derive from a man between 18 and 29 years old in good health. Some clones in this sample may be carry-over from other donors' samples.

The chain couples TRBV19 to TRBJ1-4; the match to TRBD1 covers 9 bases. The CDR3 has 14 residues. With V trimmed by 3 bases and J by 8 bases, 4 bases remained unmatched. Germline V gene lookup returns CDR1 LNHDA and CDR2 SQIVND (reference sequence). The CDR3 coding sequence is TGTGCCAGTAGTATTCCCGGGACAGGGGAAAAACTGTTTTTT. Translation gives CASSIPGTGEKLFF.

The chain employs TRBV14 and TRBJ2-1; D is uncertain. Germline CDR1 is SGHDN and CDR2 is FVKESK. This CDR3 comprises 13 residues. V was trimmed by 5 bases and J by 7 bases, leaving 12 bases between them. This CDR3 reads CASSYGRWNEQFF. The CDR3 coding sequence is TGTGCCAGCAGCTATGGCCGATGGAATGAGCAGTTCTTC.